This T cell receptor beta chain was captured by sequencing in a study of beta chain features in type 1 diabetes. Study-level points and caveats: Sequencing from cDNA could over-represent high-TCR-expressing cells. There was a moderate but significant shortening of TCRB CDR3s in all four CD4+ subsets of Type 1 diabetes patients. A closer apparent resemblance between naive, central memory and Treg TCRB repertoires was seen in patients than in healthy donors.

Deletions cut 3 bases from V and 4 bases from J, with 9 bases between. Looked up from germline, CDR1 is SGHKS and CDR2 is YYEKEE (reference sequence). The CDR3 covers 13 residues. This clone has more than one count but fewer than ten. No antigen is known for it. The study reverse transcribed the entire isolated RNA, so it sequenced expressed TCRB transcripts. The repertoire was sequenced with immunoSEQ multiplex PCR; TCRdb's copy has only in-frame clones and lacks some. The profile shows over 90,000 clones, over 25% of them singletons. This receptor was taken from a woman between 18 and 29 years old with type 1 diabetes. The rearrangement links TRBV5-5 to TRBJ2-3; D uncertain. Sequenced: central memory CD4+ T cells from blood. The CDR3 protein is CASSSLTADTQYF. In DNA, the CDR3 is TGTGCCAGCAGCTCCTTAACTGCAGATACGCAGTATTTT.